The clone carrying this T cell receptor (beta chain) was recorded once. Participating donors were healthy, HIV-negative adults free of recent acute infections or vaccinations. The study drew all its donors from Caucasian adults living in Nashville, Tennessee. V lost 3 bases and J lost 0, with 8 bases in between. The length of the CDR3 is 14 residues. Germline V CDR1 and CDR2: GTSNPN, SVGIG (reference sequence). The source of the sample is a study of shared clonotypes between healthy human individuals. Profiled with immunoSEQ multiplex PCR; TCRdb holds only in-frame clones, not every one. In the table there are some 92,000 clones, roughly 45% of which are singletons.

The sequencing sample was made of PBMCs. This TCR was recovered from a woman between 40 and 55 years old in good health. Some clones in this sample may be carry-over from other donors' samples. V gene TRBV30 combines with J gene TRBJ2-2, with a possible D match to TRBD2 (5 bases). This CDR3 reads CAWSVLANTGELFF. In DNA form, the CDR3 reads TGTGCCTGGAGCGTACTAGCGAACACCGGGGAGCTGTTTTTT.